The subject of this entry is one T cell receptor beta chain. This entry comes from a study of blood T cell repertoires in COVID-19. TCRdb's copy holds only in-frame clones and misses some; the assay was immunoSEQ multiplex PCR. The sample holds tens of thousands of clones, 70% to 90% seen once. The ends were cut back, 4 bases at V and 0 bases at J, with 10 bases in the middle. Germline V gene data show CDR1 as SEHNR and CDR2 as FQNEAQ (reference sequence). The CDR3 runs 15 residues. The sequence derives from a man aged 60-69 years with acute or convalescent COVID-19. The specimen sequenced was peripheral blood. The chain recombines TRBV7-9 with TRBJ1-3; D possibly corresponds to TRBD1 (6 bases). CDR3 DNA: TGTGCCAGCAGCTACGGACAGCCCTCTGGAAACACCATATATTTT. It yields the protein CASSYGQPSGNTIYF.